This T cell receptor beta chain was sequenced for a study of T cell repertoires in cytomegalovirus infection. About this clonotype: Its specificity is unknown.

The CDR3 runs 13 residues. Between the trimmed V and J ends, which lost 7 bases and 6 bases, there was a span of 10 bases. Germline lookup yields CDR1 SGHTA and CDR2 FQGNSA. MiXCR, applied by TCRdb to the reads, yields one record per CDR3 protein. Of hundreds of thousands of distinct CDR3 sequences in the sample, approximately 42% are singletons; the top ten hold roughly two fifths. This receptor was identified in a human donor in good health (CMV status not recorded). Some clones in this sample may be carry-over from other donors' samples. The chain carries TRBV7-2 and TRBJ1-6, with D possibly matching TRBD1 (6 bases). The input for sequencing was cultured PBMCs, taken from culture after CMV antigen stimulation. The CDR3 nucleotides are TGTGCCAGCAACTCCAGGGGTAATTCACCCCTCCACTTT. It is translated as CASNSRGNSPLHF.